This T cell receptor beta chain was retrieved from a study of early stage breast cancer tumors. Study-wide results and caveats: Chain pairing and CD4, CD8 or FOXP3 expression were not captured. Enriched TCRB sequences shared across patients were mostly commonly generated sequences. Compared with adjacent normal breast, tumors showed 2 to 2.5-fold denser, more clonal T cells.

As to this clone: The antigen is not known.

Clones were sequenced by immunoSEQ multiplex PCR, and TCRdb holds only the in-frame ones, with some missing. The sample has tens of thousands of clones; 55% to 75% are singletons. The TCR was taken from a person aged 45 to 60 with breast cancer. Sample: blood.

Written as DNA, the CDR3 is TGCGCCAGCAGCCCGGGACTAGCGGGGAAAGAGACCCAGTACTTC. Its protein product is CASSPGLAGKETQYF. The chain is built from TRBV5-1 and TRBJ2-5; TRBD2 agrees at 13 bases. V lost 4 bases to trimming and J lost 3 bases; unmatched junction nucleotides: 3. The CDR3 length is 15 residues. Germline CDR1 reads SGHRS; CDR2 reads YFSETQ.